The next 11 T cell receptor beta chains were all read from a single sample in a study of blood T cell repertoires in COVID-19. The data were produced by immunoSEQ multiplex PCR, yet TCRdb's version contains in-frame clones alone and is incomplete. This sample has some 120,000 clones, with 70% to 90% found just once. Sequencing was done on a sample of peripheral blood. The receptors here all came from a man aged 45-65 years with acute or convalescent COVID-19.

CDR3 nucleotide sequence: TGTGCCACCAGTGATCCCTACCAGGGGGAGTATGGCTACACCTTC. As protein: CATSDPYQGEYGYTF. This sequence joins TRBV24-1 and TRBJ1-2; 7 bases are shared with TRBD1. Germline CDR1 reads KGHDR; CDR2 reads SFDVKD. V lost 3 bases and J lost 5; bases outside the gene matches: 8. The CDR3 spans 15 residues.

The chain couples TRBV9 to TRBJ2-7; TRBD2 is a possible D gene (5 bases). V lost 7 bases and J 0 bases, leaving 11 bases between the germline ends. Germline CDR1 is SGDLS and CDR2 is YYNGEE. This CDR3 comprises 13 residues. The CDR3 bases are TGTGCCAGCTCGGCGGCGGGCTCCTACGAGCAGTACTTC. It encodes CASSAAGSYEQYF.

The V gene is TRBV9, the J gene TRBJ2-5; 10 bases are shared with TRBD1. Germline V gives CDR1 SGDLS, CDR2 YYNGEE. V shed 0 bases, J shed 4 bases, and the junction held 6 bases outside the gene matches. This CDR3 is built from 16 residues. The CDR3: CASSVARDRGRETQYF. Here the CDR3 DNA reads TGTGCCAGCAGCGTAGCGAGAGACAGGGGGCGAGAGACCCAGTACTTC.

The rearrangement joins TRBV21-1 to TRBJ1-2. TRBV21-1 is marked as a pseudogene. The CDR3 is made up of 11 amino acids. The CDR3 DNA reads as TGTGCCAGCAGCGCGGACTATGGCTACACCTTC. Its protein is CASSADYGYTF.

This clone was seen just once. Sequence at one end of the junction differs from germline and may be a read error. The CDR3 region is CASSSGVQGIYGYTF. The CDR3 DNA reads as TGTGCCAGTAGTTCCGGAGTGCAGGGGATCTATGGCTACACCTTC. The chain uses TRBV6-2 or TRBV6-3 and TRBJ1-2; D may be TRBD1 (6 bases). This CDR3 contains 15 residues. The V gene's germline CDR1 is MNHEY and CDR2 SVGEGT.

This sequence joins TRBV7-9 and TRBJ1-1, with 9 positions matching TRBD1. This CDR3 spans 15 amino acids. Germline-derived CDR1 and CDR2 are SEHNR and FQNEAQ (reference sequence). The ends lost 5 bases at V and 2 bases at J; junction bases unmatched: 6. CDR3 DNA sequence: TGTGCCAGCAGCACGCCGACAGGGGGAAACACTGAAGCTTTCTTT. Protein: CASSTPTGGNTEAFF.

V usage is TRBV7-2 and J usage is TRBJ1-1, with no clear D. Germline CDR1 is SGHTA and CDR2 is FQGNSA. V was cut by 6 bases and J by 10 bases, with 21 bases left in between. The CDR3 has 14 amino acids. The CDR3 region has the DNA TGTGCCAGCAGTTCCGCTTTCCTCCGGCGGGGAGCTTTCTTT. This encodes CASSSAFLRRGAFF.

The chain carries TRBV19 and TRBJ2-7, with D possibly TRBD2 on 6 matching bases. Trimming pared 3 bases from V and 5 bases from J, leaving 26 bases between. The CDR3 totals 18 residues. CDR1 is LNHDA, CDR2 SQIVND, per germline (reference sequence). CDR3 in DNA: TGTGCCAGTAGTATGTCGGCAGGGCGGGGCGCGATTGAAGACGAGCAGTACTTC. It specifies CASSMSAGRGAIEDEQYF.

V usage is TRBV9 and J usage is TRBJ1-3, with 8 bases aligning to TRBD1. V was pared by 5 bases and J by 3 bases, with 4 bases of the junction left unmatched. Germline V gene data show CDR1 as SGDLS and CDR2 as YYNGEE. CDR3 size: 14 residues. CDR3 sequence (DNA): TGTGCCAGCAGTGACGACAGGGGTGGAAACACCATATATTTT. This translates into CASSDDRGGNTIYF.

This clone was found once. The V and J genes are TRBV24-1 and TRBJ1-4; a weak D match, TRBD1 (6 bases). V was trimmed by 3 bases and J by 4 bases, leaving 11 bases between them. Germline V gene data show CDR1 as KGHDR and CDR2 as SFDVKD. The CDR3 is 15 amino acids. The DNA of the CDR3 is TGTGCCACCAGTGATCCTACAGGGTTTAATGAAAAACTGTTTTTT. Protein product: CATSDPTGFNEKLFF.

This chain uses TRBV29-1 with TRBJ2-7; D may be TRBD1 (5 bases). Germline lookup yields CDR1 SQVTM and CDR2 ANQGSEA. V was shortened by 2 bases and J by 6 bases, with 11 bases between the two germline ends. The CDR3 is 12 residues long. CDR3: CSVERQGTEQYF. The CDR3, as DNA: TGCAGCGTTGAAAGGCAGGGCACCGAGCAGTACTTC.